This T cell receptor beta chain was sequenced for a study of T-cell memory formation after mild COVID-19. It was 5'RACE with constant-segment primers that produced the TCR alpha and TCR beta cDNA libraries, which carried sample barcodes and UMIs. TCRdb processed the 5' RACE reads anew with MiXCR; each CDR3 protein has one entry. The sample records about 210,000 distinct CDR3 sequences, approximately 10% being singletons. In the case of this clonotype: Its antigen is still unknown.

Study-wide results and limits: Cross-reactive memory seemingly joined, as some responding clones were found in pre-infection memory.

V lost 4 bases, J lost 4 bases, and 6 bases stayed unmatched. Looked up from germline, CDR1 is MDHEN and CDR2 is SYDVKM. This CDR3 spans 15 amino acids. The chain couples TRBV28 to TRBJ2-3; 9 nucleotides match TRBD1. Sequences were obtained from PBMCs or a T cell subset sorted from them (not recorded which). The receptor was isolated from a young man who had mild COVID-19 (a few samples of this study predate the infection). Cell type and time point are not known. CDR3: CASSSGQGSPDTQYF. CDR3 nucleotides: TGTGCCAGCAGTTCGGGACAGGGCTCGCCAGATACGCAGTATTTT.